These 5 T cell receptor beta chains were all obtained from the same sample, sequenced in a study of monozygotic twins with cystic fibrosis. Libraries were prepared by immunoSEQ multiplex PCR; TCRdb keeps only in-frame clonotypes and omits some of them. The table shows 39,000 or so clones, with about 93% occurring only once. Sequencing input: blood. The source of these receptors is a boy aged 2-9 years with cystic fibrosis.

This chain joins TRBV5-1 and TRBJ1-1; D is uncertain. Trimming cost V 0 bases and J 8 bases, with 11 bases left between them. The CDR3 has 13 amino acids. Per the germline V gene, CDR1 is SGHRS and CDR2 is YFSETQ. CDR3 protein: CASSLVGLQEAFF. CDR3 nucleotide sequence: TGCGCCAGCAGCTTGGTCGGGTTACAGGAAGCTTTCTTT. The full variable domain, completed using reference TRBV5-1 and TRBJ1-1, is KAGVTQTPRYLIKTRGQQVTLSCSPISGHRSVSWYQQTPGQGLQFLFEYFSETQRNKGNFPGRFSGRQFSNSRSEMNVSTLELGDSALYLCASSLVGLQEAFFGQGTRLTVV.

The CDR3 DNA sequence: TGTGCCAGCAGCTTCGGACAGGCGCGTAACACCGGGGAGCTGTTTTTT. Protein product: CASSFGQARNTGELFF. The chain employs TRBV2 and TRBJ2-2; TRBD1 matches 7 bases. CDR3 length equals 16 residues. V shed 6 bases and J 2 bases; nucleotides not matched to a gene: 9. Germline V gene sequence: CDR1 SNHLY, CDR2 FYNNEI.

The chain is built from TRBV5-8 and TRBJ1-1, with D uncertain. The germline CDR1 and CDR2 sequences are SGHTS and YDEGEE. The CDR3 has 14 residues. V lost 5 bases and J lost 0, with 11 bases in between. Here the CDR3 DNA reads TGTGCCAGCAGTTACCGGGCCGTGAACACTGAAGCTTTCTTT. Residues: CASSYRAVNTEAFF.

In DNA form, the CDR3 reads TGCAGCGTTGTGGCCCCACTAGCGGGGAGCACAGATACGCAGTATTTT. Translated: CSVVAPLAGSTDTQYF. This chain links TRBV29-1 with TRBJ2-3, with 10 positions matching TRBD2. The V segment lost 4 bases and the J segment 0 bases; nucleotides outside the gene matches: 7. CDR1 SQVTM and CDR2 ANQGSEA come from the germline V gene. This CDR3 region has 16 residues.

In its sample, this clone was seen a few times. This chain links TRBV7-6 with TRBJ1-1, with TRBD1 identical over 10 bases. This CDR3 has 15 amino acids. Germline CDR1 reads SGHVS; CDR2 reads FNYEAQ. Trimming took 1 base from V and 3 from J; bases not matched to a gene: 2. The CDR3 DNA sequence: TGTGCCAGCAGCTTAGGACAGGGGGCGTACACTGAAGCTTTCTTT. This sequence encodes CASSLGQGAYTEAFF. Filled out from reference TRBV7-6 and TRBJ1-1, the complete variable domain reads GAGVSQSPRYKVTKRGQDVALRCDPISGHVSLYWYRQALGQGPEFLTYFNYEAQQDKSGLPNDRFSAERPEGSISTLTIQRTEQRDSAMYRCASSLGQGAYTEAFFGQGTRLTVV.